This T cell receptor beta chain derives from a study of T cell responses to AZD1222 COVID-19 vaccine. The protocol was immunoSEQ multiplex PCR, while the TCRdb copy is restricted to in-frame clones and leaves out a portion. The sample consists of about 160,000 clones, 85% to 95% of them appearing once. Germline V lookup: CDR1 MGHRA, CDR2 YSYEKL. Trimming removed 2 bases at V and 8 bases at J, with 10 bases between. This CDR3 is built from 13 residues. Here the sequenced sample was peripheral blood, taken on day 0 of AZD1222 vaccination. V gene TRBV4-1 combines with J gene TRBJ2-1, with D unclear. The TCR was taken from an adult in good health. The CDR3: CASSQHESYEQFF. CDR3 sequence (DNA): TGCGCCAGCAGCCAACATGAAAGTTATGAGCAGTTCTTC.